Below are 26 T cell receptor beta chains sequenced from a single sample in a study of cytomegalovirus exposure and HLA in healthy donors. The PCR ran on 60 Vbeta and 13 Jbeta primers. TCRdb keeps only in-frame clones here, not all; method: immunoSEQ multiplex PCR. The sample has around 250,000 clones; roughly four fifths are singletons. Sequencing input: PBMCs. The receptor set was obtained from an older woman in good health and CMV-seropositive.

The rearrangement uses TRBV10-1 and TRBJ2-1; 10 bases align to TRBD2. The CDR3 length is 17 residues. CDR1 is WNHNN and CDR2 is SYGVQD in the germline V gene (reference sequence). Trimming removed 1 base from V and 8 bases from J; junction bases left unmatched: 11. CDR3 bases: TGCGCCAGCAGTGAGTTTGTTGGGGCTAGCGGGAGTTATGAGCAGTTCTTC. It is translated as CASSEFVGASGSYEQFF.

The chain links TRBV29-1 to TRBJ1-1; D possibly corresponds to TRBD1 (5 bases). The CDR3 has 13 amino acids. The V end lost 4 bases, the J end lost 0 bases, and 9 bases lay between the germline ends. The germline V gene encodes CDR1 SQVTM and CDR2 ANQGSEA. The chain's CDR3 is CSVGQFLNTEAFF. The CDR3 DNA is TGCAGCGTTGGACAGTTCTTGAACACTGAAGCTTTCTTT. Using reference TRBV29-1 and TRBJ1-1 for the parts outside the CDR3, the full variable domain is SAVISQKPSRDICQRGTSLTIQCQVDSQVTMMFWYRQQPGQSLTLIATANQGSEATYESGFVIDKFPISRPNLTFSTLTVSNMSPEDSSIYLCSVGQFLNTEAFFGQGTRLTVV.

The CDR3 spells CASLDGTGSYEQYF. The CDR3 DNA is TGTGCCAGCTTGGACGGGACAGGGTCCTACGAGCAGTACTTC. The rearrangement links TRBV2 to TRBJ2-7, with 9 bases aligning to TRBD1. Trimming took 8 bases from V and 1 from J; bases not matched to a gene: 6. Germline-derived CDR1 and CDR2 are SNHLY and FYNNEI. This CDR3 comprises 14 residues.

The chain carries TRBV5-1 and TRBJ2-3; D possibly corresponds to TRBD2 (5 bases). Trimming left V 3 bases short and J 2 bases short, with 13 bases between. The germline V gene encodes CDR1 SGHRS and CDR2 YFSETQ. This CDR3 has 15 residues. CDR3 region: CASSSPERYTDTQYF. The CDR3 nucleotides are TGCGCCAGCAGCTCCCCAGAGCGGTACACAGATACGCAGTATTTT.

The chain couples TRBV23-1 to TRBJ1-3; 8 bases fit TRBD1. TRBV23-1 is treated as an ORF (open reading frame) with a function not yet certain. This CDR3 has 16 amino acids. Trimming took 6 bases from V and 0 from J; bases not matched to a gene: 7. CDR3 in amino acids: CASSPTGQVSGNTIYF. CDR3 sequence (DNA): TGCGCCAGCAGCCCTACGGGACAGGTCTCTGGAAACACCATATATTTT.

The chain recombines TRBV25-1 with TRBJ2-3; the D is unclear. CDR1 is MGHDK, CDR2 SYGVNS, per germline. The ends were cut back, 3 bases at V and 2 bases at J, with 9 bases in the middle. There are 14 residues in the CDR3. The CDR3 DNA is TGTGCCAGCAGTGACGACGGAGACACAGATACGCAGTATTTT. It is translated as CASSDDGDTDTQYF. Combining the CDR3 with reference TRBV25-1 and TRBJ2-3 gives the whole variable domain EADIYQTPRYLVIGTGKKITLECSQTMGHDKMYWYQQDPGMELHLIHYSYGVNSTEKGDLSSESTVSRIRTEHFPLTLESARPSHTSQYLCASSDDGDTDTQYFGPGTRLTVL.

Written as DNA, the CDR3 is TGCGCCAGCAGCTTGCGTACTAGCGGGTACGAGCAGTACTTC. Its protein product is CASSLRTSGYEQYF. V usage is TRBV5-1 and J usage is TRBJ2-7, with 9 positions matching TRBD2. The CDR3 spans 14 residues. V was clipped by 1 base and J by 4 bases; unmatched bases: 3. The germline gives CDR1 SGHRS, CDR2 YFSETQ.

This chain connects TRBV20-1 to TRBJ2-1, with 7 bases matching TRBD1. CDR3 length: 11 amino acids. The ends lost 4 bases at V and 10 bases at J; junction bases unmatched: 4. Germline V lookup: CDR1 DFQATT, CDR2 SNEGSKA (reference sequence). CDR3 sequence (DNA): TGCAGTGCTACCACAGGGGTGGAGCAGTTCTTC. This encodes CSATTGVEQFF.

The chain is built from TRBV27 and TRBJ1-2; 12 bases are a match to TRBD1. There are 14 residues in the CDR3. Germline values: CDR1 MNHEY, CDR2 SMNVEV (reference sequence). The V and J ends lost 3 bases and 8 bases, in that order; junction bases with no gene match: 4. The CDR3 DNA is TGTGCCAGCAGTTTGGGACAGGGGGCGGGCGGCTACACCTTC. Protein product: CASSLGQGAGGYTF.

This sequence joins TRBV19 and TRBJ2-7; weak D call: TRBD1 (5 bases). CDR1 LNHDA and CDR2 SQIVND come from the germline V gene (reference sequence). Trimming cost V 3 bases and J 3 bases, with 6 bases left between them. The CDR3 sequence is 12 residues long. The CDR3 DNA sequence: TGTGCCAGTAGTATGGGGCGCTACGAGCAGTACTTC. It is translated as CASSMGRYEQYF.

V usage is TRBV16 and J usage is TRBJ2-1; 9 bases fit TRBD1. This CDR3 spans 16 amino acids. Germline V lookup: CDR1 KGHSY, CDR2 FQNENV. With 0 bases clipped from V and 3 bases from J, the junction kept 3 bases outside the gene matches. The CDR3 region has the DNA TGTGCCAGCAGCCAATCTAAGGACAGGGGCTACAATGAGCAGTTCTTC. Translated: CASSQSKDRGYNEQFF. The variable domain in full, with the rest retrieved from reference TRBV16 and TRBJ2-1, is GEEVAQTPKHLVRGEGQKAKLYCAPIKGHSYVFWYQQVLKNEFKFLISFQNENVFDETGMPKERFSAKCLPNSPCSLEIQATKLEDSAVYFCASSQSKDRGYNEQFFGPGTRLTVL.

The V gene is TRBV18, the J gene TRBJ1-1, with 8 bases matching TRBD1. The trim removed 4 bases at V and 4 bases at J, leaving 8 bases unmatched. The germline CDR1 and CDR2 sequences are KGHSH and LQKENI. The CDR3 covers 15 residues. This chain's CDR3 is CASSLVTGASTEAFF. The CDR3 DNA reads as TGTGCCAGCTCACTCGTGACAGGGGCGAGCACTGAAGCTTTCTTT.

J is TRBJ1-3 and V is TRBV20-1; D gene unclear. This CDR3 spans 11 amino acids. Germline V gives CDR1 DFQATT, CDR2 SNEGSKA (reference sequence). Deletions cut 3 bases from V and 4 bases from J, with 4 bases between. The CDR3 protein is CSASRGNTIYF. The CDR3 nucleotides are TGCAGTGCTAGCCGGGGAAACACCATATATTTT.

The genes are TRBV2 and TRBJ1-5, with a possible D match to TRBD1 (5 bases). There are 13 residues in the CDR3. Germline V CDR1 and CDR2: SNHLY, FYNNEI. Trimming stripped 10 bases from V and 0 bases from J, with 10 bases between. CDR3 sequence reads: CATGQDSNQPQHF. The CDR3 bases are TGTGCCACCGGACAAGATAGCAATCAGCCCCAGCATTTT.

The chain combines TRBV23-1 with TRBJ2-4; D possibly corresponds to TRBD2 (5 bases). TRBV23-1 is recorded as an ORF, its role being uncertain. CDR3 length: 18 amino acids. V was pared by 0 bases and J by 0 bases, with 15 bases between. This CDR3 reads CASSQSNSEEVAKNIQYF. The CDR3 DNA reads as TGCGCCAGCAGTCAATCTAATTCGGAGGAGGTAGCCAAAAACATTCAGTACTTC.

The CDR3 reads CASSMTGYGTNEKLFF. The CDR3 DNA reads TGCGCCAGCAGCATGACAGGGTACGGAACTAATGAAAAACTGTTTTTT. The rearrangement uses TRBV5-1 and TRBJ1-4, with TRBD1 matching over 7 bases. The V gene end was trimmed by 4 bases and the J gene end by 1 base; junction bases not matched to a gene: 7. The CDR3 is 16 residues long. CDR1 is SGHRS and CDR2 is YFSETQ in the germline V gene. Supplemented by reference TRBV5-1 and TRBJ1-4, the full variable domain reads KAGVTQTPRYLIKTRGQQVTLSCSPISGHRSVSWYQQTPGQGLQFLFEYFSETQRNKGNFPGRFSGRQFSNSRSEMNVSTLELGDSALYLCASSMTGYGTNEKLFFGSGTQLSVL.

V gene TRBV5-6 combines with J gene TRBJ2-1; TRBD1 agrees at 8 bases. This CDR3 is 14 amino acids long. The trim removed 9 bases at V and 2 bases at J, leaving 7 bases unmatched. Germline assignment: CDR1 SGHDT and CDR2 YYEEEE. CDR3 in amino acids: CATRGRPTYNEQFF. The CDR3 nucleotides are TGTGCCACCAGGGGGCGACCAACCTACAATGAGCAGTTCTTC. Supplemented by reference TRBV5-6 and TRBJ2-1, the full variable domain reads DAGVTQSPTHLIKTRGQQVTLRCSPKSGHDTVSWYQQALGQGPQFIFQYYEEEERQRGNFPDRFSGHQFPNYSSELNVNALLLGDSALYLCATRGRPTYNEQFFGPGTRLTVL.

This clone was recorded once. This sequence joins TRBV6-4 and TRBJ2-7; maybe TRBD1 (5 bases). This CDR3 is 18 amino acids long. Between the trimmed V and J ends, which lost 2 bases and 2 bases, there was a span of 22 bases. Per the germline V gene, CDR1 is MRHNA and CDR2 is SNTAGT. The CDR3 nucleotides read TGTGCCAGCAGTGACAATAGGATACAGGTCACCGCCGCCTACGAGCAGTACTTC. This encodes CASSDNRIQVTAAYEQYF.

Points on this clone: Mismatch with germline at one junction end may stem from a read error. V is TRBV7-9 and J is TRBJ1-3; 8 nucleotides align to TRBD1. CDR1 and CDR2 (germline): SEHNR, FQNEAQ (reference sequence). The CDR3 totals 13 residues. The CDR3 region is CSSSPDRASTIYF. CDR3 nucleotides: TGTTCCAGCAGCCCGGACAGGGCGAGCACCATATATTTT.

This rearrangement joins TRBV4-2 to TRBJ2-7, with 9 bases fitting TRBD2. Per germline, CDR1 LGHNA and CDR2 YNFKEQ. The CDR3 has 16 residues. V lost 0 bases to trimming and J lost 2 bases; unmatched junction nucleotides: 5. CDR3 DNA sequence: TGTGCCAGCAGCCAAGATCTAGGGACTAGCCCCTACGAGCAGTACTTC. This encodes CASSQDLGTSPYEQYF.

V gene TRBV25-1 combines with J gene TRBJ1-2; TRBD1 aligns across 7 bases. Germline CDR1 is MGHDK and CDR2 is SYGVNS. Trimming cost V 3 bases and J 4 bases; bases outside gene matches: 5. This CDR3 has 14 residues. CDR3 coding DNA: TGTGCCAGCAGTGACGCCGGACAGGTCTATGGCTACACCTTC. It translates to CASSDAGQVYGYTF.

The chain has TRBV18 and TRBJ2-1; 8 bases line up with TRBD2. Germline V CDR1 and CDR2: KGHSH, LQKENI. V was pared by 2 bases and J by 9 bases, with 9 bases of the junction left unmatched. There are 15 residues in the CDR3. The CDR3, as DNA: TGTGCCAGCTCACCAGGGGTAGCGGGACTTCCTGAGCAGTTCTTC. Its protein product is CASSPGVAGLPEQFF.

The sample holds one count of this clone. The chain joins TRBV15 to TRBJ2-1, with 12 bases lining up with TRBD2. This CDR3 is built from 15 residues. With V trimmed by 4 bases and J by 5 bases, 3 bases remained unmatched. Per germline, CDR1 LNHNV and CDR2 YYDKDF (reference sequence). The CDR3 here is CATSKTSGRNNEQFF. The CDR3 nucleotides are TGTGCCACCAGCAAAACTAGCGGGAGGAACAATGAGCAGTTCTTC.

The chain recombines TRBV11-2 with TRBJ1-1; 8 nucleotides match TRBD1. The CDR3 runs to 14 residues. Trimming removed 3 bases from V and 5 bases from J; junction bases left unmatched: 5. Germline V lookup: CDR1 SGHAT, CDR2 FQNNGV. CDR3 bases: TGTGCCAGCAGCTTCCAGGGGGCGCGAACTGAAGCTTTCTTT. It is translated as CASSFQGARTEAFF.

This clone has a single count. The chain joins TRBV6-1 to TRBJ2-1; D is ambiguous. Germline assignment: CDR1 MNHNS and CDR2 SASEGT. Trimming removed 8 bases at V and 5 bases at J, with 13 bases between. The CDR3 is 13 amino acids. CDR3 nucleotide sequence: TGTGCCAGCGTTTACTATATCCACAATGAGCAGTTCTTC. Translation: CASVYYIHNEQFF.

The chain combines TRBV19 with TRBJ2-5; D remains unclear. The CDR3 totals 13 residues. Per germline, CDR1 LNHDA and CDR2 SQIVND (reference sequence). Deletions cut 3 bases from V and 0 bases from J, with 5 bases between. In DNA form, the CDR3 reads TGTGCCAGTAGTATTAGTTACCAAGAGACCCAGTACTTC. This translates into CASSISYQETQYF.